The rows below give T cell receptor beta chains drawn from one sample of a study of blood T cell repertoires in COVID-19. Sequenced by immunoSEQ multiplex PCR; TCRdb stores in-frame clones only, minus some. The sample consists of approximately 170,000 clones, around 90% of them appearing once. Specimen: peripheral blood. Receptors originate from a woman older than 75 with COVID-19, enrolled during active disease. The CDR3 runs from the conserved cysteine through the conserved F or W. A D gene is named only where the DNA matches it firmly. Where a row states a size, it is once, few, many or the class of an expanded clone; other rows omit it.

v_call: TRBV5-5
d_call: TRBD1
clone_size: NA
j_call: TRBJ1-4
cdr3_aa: CASSGAGTEATNEKLFF
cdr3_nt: TGTGCCAGCAGCGGGGCCGGGACAGAGGCAACTAATGAAAAACTGTTTTTT

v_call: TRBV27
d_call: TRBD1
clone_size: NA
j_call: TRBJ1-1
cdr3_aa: CASSSYRDRGPSNTEAFF
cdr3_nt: TGTGCCAGCAGTTCATACCGGGACAGGGGACCCTCGAACACTGAAGCTTTCTTT

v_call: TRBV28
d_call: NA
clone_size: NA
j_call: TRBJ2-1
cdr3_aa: CASSPGDRTYNEQFF
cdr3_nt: TGTGCCAGCAGTCCGGGGGACAGAACCTACAATGAGCAGTTCTTC

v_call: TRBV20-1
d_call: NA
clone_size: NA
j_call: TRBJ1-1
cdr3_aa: CSASLALSTEAFF
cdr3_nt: TGCAGTGCTAGTCTTGCGTTGAGCACTGAAGCTTTCTTT

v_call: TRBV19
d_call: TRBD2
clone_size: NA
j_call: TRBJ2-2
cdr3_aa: CASRGGPGLASTGELFF
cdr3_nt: TGTGCCAGTAGGGGGGGACCGGGACTAGCGTCCACCGGGGAGCTGTTTTTT

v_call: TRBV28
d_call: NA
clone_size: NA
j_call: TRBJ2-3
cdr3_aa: CASVQGGTADTQYF
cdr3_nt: TGTGCCAGCGTCCAGGGGGGAACAGCAGATACGCAGTATTTT

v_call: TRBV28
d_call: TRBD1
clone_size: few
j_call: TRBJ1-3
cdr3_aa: CASSWTGTGTYSGNTIYF
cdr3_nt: TGTGCCAGCAGTTGGACCGGGACAGGGACTTACTCTGGAAACACCATATATTTT

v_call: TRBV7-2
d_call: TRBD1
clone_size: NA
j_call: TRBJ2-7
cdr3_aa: CASSPQGRAGGDEQYF
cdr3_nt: TGTGCCAGCAGCCCCCAAGGTCGGGCAGGGGGCGACGAGCAGTACTTC

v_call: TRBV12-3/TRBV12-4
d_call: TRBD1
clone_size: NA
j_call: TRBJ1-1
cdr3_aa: CASTLTGAEAFF
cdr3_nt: TGTGCCAGCACTCTCACAGGGGCTGAAGCTTTCTTT

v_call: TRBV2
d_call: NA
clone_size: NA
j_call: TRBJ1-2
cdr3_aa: CASSDGRGNYGYTF
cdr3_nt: TGTGCCAGCAGTGACGGGAGGGGGAACTATGGCTACACCTTC

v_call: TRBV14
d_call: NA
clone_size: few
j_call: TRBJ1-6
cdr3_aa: CASSQDPESPLHF
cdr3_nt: TGTGCCAGCAGCCAAGATCCCGAGTCACCCCTCCACTTT

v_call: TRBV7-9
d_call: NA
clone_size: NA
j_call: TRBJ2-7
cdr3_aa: CASSPTGGYEQYF
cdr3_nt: TGTGCCAGCAGCCCGACCGGCGGTTACGAGCAGTACTTC

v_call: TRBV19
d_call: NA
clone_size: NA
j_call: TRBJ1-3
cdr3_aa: CASSMTVSGNTIYF
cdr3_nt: TGTGCCAGTAGCATGACAGTCTCTGGAAACACCATATATTTT

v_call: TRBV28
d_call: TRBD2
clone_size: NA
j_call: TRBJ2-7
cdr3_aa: CASSLGGYTYEQYF
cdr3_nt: TGTGCCAGCAGTTTGGGGGGGTACACCTACGAGCAGTACTTC

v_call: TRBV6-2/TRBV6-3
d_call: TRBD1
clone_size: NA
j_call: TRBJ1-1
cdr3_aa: CASSYLGQGTEAFF
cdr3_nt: TGTGCCAGCAGTTACCTAGGACAGGGGACTGAAGCTTTCTTT

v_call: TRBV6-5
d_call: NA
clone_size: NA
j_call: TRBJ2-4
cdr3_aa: CASSTRGLAKNIQYF
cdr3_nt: TGTGCCAGCAGTACTCGGGGGTTAGCCAAAAACATTCAGTACTTC

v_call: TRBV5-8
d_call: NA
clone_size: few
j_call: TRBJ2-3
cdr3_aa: CASSLEGRNTDTQYF
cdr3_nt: TGTGCCAGCAGCTTGGAGGGGCGTAACACAGATACGCAGTATTTT

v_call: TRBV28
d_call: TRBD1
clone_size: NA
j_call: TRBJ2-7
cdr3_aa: CASSLSSRTGSSYEQYF
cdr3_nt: TGTGCCAGCAGTTTGAGCTCTCGGACAGGGAGTTCCTACGAGCAGTACTTC

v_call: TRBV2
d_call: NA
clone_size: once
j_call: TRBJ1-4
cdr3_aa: CASILGANEKLFF
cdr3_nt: TGTGCCAGCATCTTAGGGGCTAATGAAAAACTGTTTTTT

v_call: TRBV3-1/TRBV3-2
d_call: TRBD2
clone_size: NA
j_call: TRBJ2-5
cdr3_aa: CASSQAIPSGRKETQYF
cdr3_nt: TGTGCCAGCAGCCAAGCAATCCCTAGCGGGAGGAAGGAGACCCAGTACTTC

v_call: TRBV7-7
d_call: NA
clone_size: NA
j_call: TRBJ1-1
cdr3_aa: CASSLYEGGNTEAFF
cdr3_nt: TGTGCCAGCAGCTTATATGAGGGCGGGAACACTGAAGCTTTCTTT

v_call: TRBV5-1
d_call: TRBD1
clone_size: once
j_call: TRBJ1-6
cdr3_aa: CASSGGTAERYSPLHF
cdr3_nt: TGCGCCAGCAGCGGGGGGACAGCCGAACGTTATTCACCCCTCCACTTT

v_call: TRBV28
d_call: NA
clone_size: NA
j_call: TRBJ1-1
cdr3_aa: CASRKTGFTEAFF
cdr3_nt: TGTGCCAGCCGAAAAACAGGGTTTACTGAAGCTTTCTTT

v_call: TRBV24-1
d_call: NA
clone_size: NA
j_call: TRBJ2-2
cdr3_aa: CASYERGPGELFF
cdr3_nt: TGTGCCTCCTACGAGAGAGGGCCCGGGGAGCTGTTTTTT

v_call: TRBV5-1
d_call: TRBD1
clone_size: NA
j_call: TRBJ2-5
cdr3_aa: CASSPGTGGAYTQYF
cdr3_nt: TGCGCCAGCAGCCCCGGGACAGGCGGTGCGTATACCCAGTACTTC

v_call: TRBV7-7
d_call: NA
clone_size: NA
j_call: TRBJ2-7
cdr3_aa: CASSRNLASYEQYF
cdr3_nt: TGTGCCAGCAGCAGAAACCTAGCGTCTTACGAGCAGTACTTC

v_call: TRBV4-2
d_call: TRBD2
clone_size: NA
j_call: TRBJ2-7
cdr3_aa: CASSPASGSYEQYF
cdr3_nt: TGTGCCAGCAGCCCAGCTAGCGGGAGTTACGAGCAGTACTTC

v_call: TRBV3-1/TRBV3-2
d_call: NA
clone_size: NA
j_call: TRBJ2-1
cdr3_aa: CASSQDLEVVFIDYDNEQFF
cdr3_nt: TGTGCCAGCAGCCAAGATCTCGAGGTAGTATTTATCGACTACGACAATGAGCAGTTCTTC